Shown below are 5 T cell receptor beta chains from a single sample sequenced in a study of T cell repertoires in cytomegalovirus infection. TCRdb called the reads again in MiXCR, with one record for every CDR3 protein. The sample consists of approximately 140,000 distinct CDR3 sequences, 7% to 9.5% of them appearing once. The sequenced sample was PBMCs. All receptors come from a human donor in good health (CMV status not recorded). Some clones in this sample may be carry-over from other donors' samples.

This clonotype was observed a handful of times. The rearrangement links TRBV5-5 to TRBJ2-1; 10 nucleotides match TRBD2. This CDR3 contains 16 residues. V lost 5 bases, J lost 7 bases, and 12 bases stayed unmatched. Germline V gene data show CDR1 as SGHKS and CDR2 as YYEKEE (reference sequence). The CDR3 here is CASRMGLAGEWNEQFF. CDR3 nucleotide sequence: TGTGCCAGCAGGATGGGGCTAGCGGGGGAATGGAATGAGCAGTTCTTC.

This clonotype has ten or more counts. The chain has TRBV6-5 and TRBJ1-5, with a weak D call TRBD1 (6 bases). CDR1 MNHEY and CDR2 SVGAGI come from the germline V gene. The CDR3 consists of 14 residues. V was cut by 7 bases and J by 0 bases, with 10 bases left in between. The CDR3 DNA is TGTGCCAGCACAGACAGGTATAGCAATCAGCCCCAGCATTTT. Translated: CASTDRYSNQPQHF.

The chain uses TRBV20-1 and TRBJ1-1, with D possibly being TRBD1 (6 bases). The CDR3 is made up of 14 amino acids. Germline V gives CDR1 DFQATT, CDR2 SNEGSKA (reference sequence). Trimming removed 6 bases from V and 1 base from J, with 15 bases in between. DNA for the CDR3: TGCAGTGCCAGACAGGCCGGAGGGAACACTGAAGCTTTCTTT. Translated: CSARQAGGNTEAFF.

This clonotype was seen at least ten times. The genes are TRBV28 and TRBJ2-5; D possibly uses TRBD1 or TRBD2 (6 bases each). In germline, CDR1 is MDHEN, CDR2 SYDVKM. The CDR3 contains 14 residues. The V and J ends lost 3 bases and 7 bases respectively, with 15 bases between them. This CDR3 reads CASSFHGGSGTQYF. DNA of the CDR3: TGTGCCAGCAGTTTCCACGGGGGCTCGGGGACCCAGTACTTC.

Of note for this clonotype: One end of the junction fails to match germline, which may point to a read error. This chain joins TRBV20-1 and TRBJ2-1; D is perhaps TRBD1 or TRBD2 (5 bases each). The CDR3 length is 14 residues. In germline, CDR1 is DFQATT, CDR2 SNEGSKA (reference sequence). The chain's CDR3 is CSGSGSGAGNKQFF. The CDR3 bases are TGCAGTGGATCAGGGAGTGGAGCTGGCAATAAGCAGTTCTTC.